The 23 T cell receptor beta chains presented below share a single source sample, sequenced in a study of T-cell memory formation after mild COVID-19. Each CDR3 protein is one row after TCRdb ran MiXCR on the 5' RACE reads. Among 200,000 to 250,000 distinct CDR3 sequences listed, 8% to 9.5% were seen once. Sequencing was performed on PBMCs or a T cell subset sorted from them (not recorded which). The receptors derive from a young man who had mild COVID-19 (a few samples of this study predate the infection). Cell type and time point are not known.

This clonotype appeared a few times. The rearrangement links TRBV7-2 to TRBJ1-1; 9 bases agree with TRBD1. Germline V CDR1 and CDR2: SGHTA, FQGNSA. The CDR3 runs 15 residues. The ends lost 6 bases at V and 4 bases at J; junction bases unmatched: 9. The CDR3 sequence is CASRDRGPKGTEAFF. CDR3 bases: TGTGCCAGCAGGGACAGGGGCCCCAAAGGCACTGAAGCTTTCTTT.

This clonotype appeared a few times. V usage is TRBV20-1 and J usage is TRBJ2-7; 7 nucleotides align to TRBD2. This CDR3 has 14 residues. Germline trimming cut 6 bases from V and 0 bases from J; bases unmatched to any gene: 8. Germline V gene lookup returns CDR1 DFQATT and CDR2 SNEGSKA (reference sequence). The CDR3 sequence: CSAAGAGSSYEQYV. The CDR3 bases are TGCAGTGCGGCCGGAGCGGGGTCCTCCTACGAGCAGTACGTC.

This clonotype was picked up a small number of times. The V call is TRBV7-2, the J call TRBJ2-2; 8 nucleotides line up with TRBD2. The CDR3 has 15 residues. Germline values: CDR1 SGHTA, CDR2 FQGNSA. V shed 2 bases, J shed 5 bases, and the junction held 4 bases outside the gene matches. CDR3 nucleotide sequence: TGTGCCAGCAGCTTATACCAGCGGGGGACCGGGGAGCTGTTTTTT. Translation gives CASSLYQRGTGELFF.

Only a few counts were recorded for this clonotype. The V and J genes are TRBV5-1 and TRBJ2-7; D may match TRBD1 or TRBD2 (5 bases each). This CDR3 spans 14 amino acids. Looked up from germline, CDR1 is SGHRS and CDR2 is YFSETQ. Trimming pared 3 bases from V and 5 bases from J, leaving 15 bases between. The DNA of the CDR3 is TGCGCCAGCAGCTGGCCGGGGCAGGGCGACGAGCAGTACTTC. Amino acid sequence: CASSWPGQGDEQYF.

Ten or more counts support this clonotype. The CDR3 is CASSSTPDRGPSSYEQYF. The CDR3 DNA follows: TGTGCCAGCAGCTCCACACCGGACAGGGGGCCATCCTCCTACGAGCAGTACTTC. The chain is built from TRBV7-2 and TRBJ2-7; 11 nucleotides align to TRBD1. The CDR3 spans 18 residues. CDR1 and CDR2 from the germline V gene are SGHTA and FQGNSA. Trimming took 4 bases from V and 0 from J; bases not matched to a gene: 11.

This clonotype was seen repeatedly, ten times or more. The J gene is TRBJ2-4, the V gene TRBV4-3, with 10 nucleotides matching TRBD1. The J segment lost 0 bases and the V segment lost 3 bases, leaving 14 bases of the junction unmatched. The germline V gene encodes CDR1 LGHNA and CDR2 YSLEER. The CDR3 runs to 20 residues. The chain's CDR3 is CASSQETGGGVALAKNIQYF. CDR3 DNA sequence: TGCGCCAGCAGCCAGGAGACAGGGGGCGGAGTGGCTCTAGCCAAAAACATTCAGTACTTC.

This clonotype showed up just a few times. This sequence joins TRBV5-5 and TRBJ1-2, with 8 bases matching TRBD1. The trim removed 1 base at V and 4 bases at J, leaving 6 bases unmatched. The CDR3 is 15 residues long. The germline V gene has CDR1 SGHKS and CDR2 YYEKEE (reference sequence). The CDR3 DNA follows: TGTGCCAGCAGCTTGTTTCAGGGGGCAATCTATGGCTACACCTTC. This encodes CASSLFQGAIYGYTF.

The CDR3 region is CSVRTASTDTQYF. In DNA, the CDR3 is TGCAGCGTTAGGACAGCGAGCACAGATACGCAGTATTTT. The rearrangement joins TRBV29-1 to TRBJ2-3, with TRBD1 as a possible D gene (6 bases). Germline CDR1 is SQVTM and CDR2 is ANQGSEA. V lost 5 bases to trimming and J lost 0 bases, with 9 bases between them. CDR3 length: 13 residues.

This clonotype was counted ten times or more. The chain recombines TRBV4-2 with TRBJ1-2, with D tentatively TRBD1 (5 bases). V was trimmed by 1 base and J by 7 bases, leaving 22 bases between them. The germline CDR1 and CDR2 sequences are LGHNA and YNFKEQ. The length of the CDR3 is 17 residues. The CDR3 loop is CASSQGGPRSGTPGYTF. CDR3 nucleotide sequence: TGTGCCAGCAGCCAAGGGGGACCGCGGAGCGGGACCCCTGGCTACACCTTC.

The rearrangement links TRBV7-9 to TRBJ1-2; D might be TRBD1 (6 bases). The CDR3 spans 14 residues. Trimming removed 1 base from V and 7 bases from J, with 13 bases in between. In germline, CDR1 is SEHNR, CDR2 FQNEAQ (reference sequence). In nucleotides, the CDR3 is TGTGCCAGCAGCTTAGACAGGGTTCGGAGTGGCTACACCTTC. Protein sequence: CASSLDRVRSGYTF.

The chain couples TRBV10-2 to TRBJ2-3; TRBD2 matches at 11 bases. With 6 bases clipped from V and 11 bases from J, the junction kept 10 bases outside the gene matches. There are 14 residues in the CDR3. Germline CDR1 is WSHSY and CDR2 is SAAADI. CDR3 region: CASSQTSGAAVQYF. In nucleotides, the CDR3 is TGCGCCAGCAGCCAGACTAGCGGGGCCGCGGTGCAGTATTTT.

This clonotype was seen many times. V is TRBV12-3 or TRBV12-4 and J is TRBJ1-1; D unclear. This CDR3 contains 12 residues. The ends were cut back, 5 bases at V and 0 bases at J, with 4 bases in the middle. The DNA for the CDR3 is TGTGCCAGCAGTGGGGTGAACACTGAAGCTTTCTTT. Translated, it gives CASSGVNTEAFF.

The chain is built from TRBV4-2 and TRBJ1-1, with D unresolved. Germline V gives CDR1 LGHNA, CDR2 YNFKEQ. The CDR3 is 14 amino acids. Between the trimmed V and J ends, which lost 0 bases and 4 bases, there was a span of 9 bases. CDR3 loop: CASSQDQGFTEAFF. CDR3 DNA sequence: TGTGCCAGCAGCCAAGATCAAGGGTTCACTGAAGCTTTCTTT.

This clonotype was counted many times. V usage is TRBV5-1 and J usage is TRBJ2-5; possibly TRBD2 for D (5 bases). The CDR3 has 13 residues. The V end lost 4 bases, the J end lost 0 bases, and 7 bases lay between the germline ends. Germline-derived CDR1 and CDR2 are SGHRS and YFSETQ. CDR3 nucleotides: TGCGCCAGCAGCCCCGGGAACCAAGAGACCCAGTACTTC. Translated, it gives CASSPGNQETQYF.

This clonotype has just a few counts. The chain links TRBV27 to TRBJ2-5, with 8 positions matching TRBD2. The trim removed 6 bases at V and 5 bases at J, leaving 14 bases unmatched. Germline V gene sequence: CDR1 MNHEY, CDR2 SMNVEV (reference sequence). The CDR3 totals 16 residues. CDR3 DNA: TGTGCCAGCAGCCAAAGACGGGGGGGCCTTAGGGAGACCCAGTACTTC. It is translated as CASSQRRGGLRETQYF.

This clonotype has a count of ten or more. V usage is TRBV7-2 and J usage is TRBJ2-5; D unresolved. The CDR3 consists of 13 residues. V lost 5 bases, J lost 6 bases, and 13 bases lay in between. The germline CDR1 and CDR2 sequences are SGHTA and FQGNSA. This CDR3 is CASSPPFRKTQYF. The CDR3 bases are TGTGCCAGCAGCCCCCCCTTCAGGAAGACCCAGTACTTC. Full variable domain (rest looked up from reference TRBV7-2 and TRBJ2-5): GAGVSQSPSNKVTEKGKDVELRCDPISGHTALYWYRQSLGQGLEFLIYFQGNSAPDKSGLPSDRFSAERTGGSVSTLTIQRTQQEDSAVYLCASSPPFRKTQYFGPGTRLLVL.

This clonotype was seen a few times. The chain employs TRBV6-2 or TRBV6-3 and TRBJ1-2; 8 bases align to TRBD1. The CDR3 has 14 residues. After removal of 2 bases from V and 6 bases from J, the junction contained 5 bases not matched to a gene. CDR1 and CDR2 (germline): MNHEY, SVGEGT. CDR3 DNA: TGTGCCAGCAGTTACCAGGGGGCGCATGATGGCTACACCTTC. This sequence encodes CASSYQGAHDGYTF.

The chain uses TRBV6-2 or TRBV6-3 and TRBJ1-5; 8 bases align to TRBD1. CDR1 is MNHEY and CDR2 is SVGEGT in the germline V gene. CDR3 size: 17 residues. The ends lost 5 bases at V and 0 bases at J; junction bases unmatched: 9. CDR3: CASSPTGGVYSNQPQHF. The CDR3 DNA follows: TGTGCCAGCAGTCCAACAGGGGGAGTCTATAGCAATCAGCCCCAGCATTTT.

This clonotype occurred many times. This chain uses TRBV5-1 with TRBJ2-7, with 7 bases aligning to TRBD2. This CDR3 is 14 amino acids long. CDR1 and CDR2 (germline): SGHRS, YFSETQ. Trimming removed 4 bases from V and 0 bases from J; junction bases left unmatched: 4. This chain's CDR3 is CASSITGGSYEQYV. DNA for the CDR3: TGCGCCAGCAGCATAACGGGGGGCTCCTACGAGCAGTACGTC.

There are a few counts of this clonotype. The chain links TRBV7-2 to TRBJ2-1; D possibly matches TRBD1 or TRBD2 (5 bases each). This CDR3 region has 15 residues. The germline V gene has CDR1 SGHTA and CDR2 FQGNSA. V shed 5 bases and J shed 7 bases, with 18 bases lying between them. In DNA, the CDR3 is TGTGCCAGCAGCGGGGGATTTAGGGGATTAAATGAGCAGTTCTTC. It codes for CASSGGFRGLNEQFF.

In its sample, this clonotype was seen once. One end of the junction does not line up with germline, which may come from a read error. The CDR3: CARSDPQGGRISRETQYF. CDR3 DNA sequence: TGCGCCCGCAGTGACCCCCAGGGGGGAAGGATCTCAAGGGAGACCCAGTACTTC. The chain uses TRBV23-1 and TRBJ2-5, with D possibly being TRBD1 (7 bases). TRBV23-1 is filed as an ORF, its function uncertain. The CDR3 runs to 18 residues.

The rearrangement joins TRBV6-5 to TRBJ1-2, with 11 bases identical to TRBD1. With 3 bases clipped from V and 7 bases from J, the junction kept 7 bases outside the gene matches. This CDR3 is 15 amino acids long. Germline V lookup: CDR1 MNHEY, CDR2 SVGAGI. CDR3 sequence: CASSYGQGAQGGYTF. The CDR3 DNA is TGTGCCAGCAGTTATGGACAGGGGGCGCAGGGTGGCTACACCTTC.

This clonotype was counted a few times. Likely a read error: the CDR3 ends without its conserved phenylalanine or tryptophan. The DNA is left out, because the CDR3 cannot be placed on it with certainty; the CDR3 is given as TCRdb lists it. The V and J genes are TRBV7-2 and TRBJ1-1; the table names TRBD1, a call not compared with the DNA. Germline CDR1 and CDR2: SGHTA and FQGNSA. The CDR3 length is 13 residues, termini included. CDR3 in amino acids: CASSLAGRQGASL.